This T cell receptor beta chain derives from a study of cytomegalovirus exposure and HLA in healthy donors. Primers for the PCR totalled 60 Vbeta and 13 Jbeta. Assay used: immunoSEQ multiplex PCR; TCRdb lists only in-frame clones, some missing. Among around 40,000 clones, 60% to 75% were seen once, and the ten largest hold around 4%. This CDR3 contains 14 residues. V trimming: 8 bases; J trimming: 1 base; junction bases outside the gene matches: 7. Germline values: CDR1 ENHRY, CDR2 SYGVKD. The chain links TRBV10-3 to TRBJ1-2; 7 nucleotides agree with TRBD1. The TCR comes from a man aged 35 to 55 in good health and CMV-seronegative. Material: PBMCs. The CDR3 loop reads CAISPGGRNYGYTF. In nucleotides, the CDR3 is TGTGCCATCTCACCAGGGGGGCGTAACTATGGCTACACCTTC.